What follows are 18 T cell receptor beta chains derived from one specimen sequenced in a study of control samples from healthy donors and cancer patients. Measured with immunoSEQ multiplex PCR; TCRdb has only the in-frame clones, and not every one. Among 120,000 or so clones listed, roughly 84% were seen once. The specimen was blood. The origin of the receptors is a man aged 35 to 55 in good health.

The chain employs TRBV7-9 and TRBJ1-6; TRBD1 is a possible D gene (6 bases). Germline assignment: CDR1 SEHNR and CDR2 FQNEAQ (reference sequence). The CDR3 has 14 amino acids. The V end was cut by 3 bases, the J end by 6 bases, with 9 bases between. CDR3 amino acids: CASSFGGGNSPLHF. CDR3 DNA sequence: TGTGCCAGCAGCTTTGGAGGGGGTAATTCACCCCTCCACTTT.

This chain links TRBV2 with TRBJ2-3; 7 positions agree with TRBD1. Germline V lookup: CDR1 SNHLY, CDR2 FYNNEI. V lost 6 bases to trimming and J lost 11 bases; unmatched junction nucleotides: 14. The CDR3 has 14 amino acids. CDR3 sequence (DNA): TGTGCCAGCAGAGGGGACAGTTCTCCCTTGATGCAGTATTTT. Translation: CASRGDSSPLMQYF.

The chain has TRBV5-1 and TRBJ1-4; D possibly corresponds to TRBD1 (5 bases). CDR1 and CDR2 (germline): SGHRS, YFSETQ. The V gene lost 0 bases and the J gene lost 8 bases, with 11 bases spanning the gap. This CDR3 has 14 residues. CDR3 nucleotides: TGCGCCAGCAGCTTGGCAGGGTTACGCGAAAAACTGTTTTTT. Amino acids: CASSLAGLREKLFF. The full variable domain, in which reference TRBV5-1 and TRBJ1-4 provide the parts outside the CDR3, is KAGVTQTPRYLIKTRGQQVTLSCSPISGHRSVSWYQQTPGQGLQFLFEYFSETQRNKGNFPGRFSGRQFSNSRSEMNVSTLELGDSALYLCASSLAGLREKLFFGSGTQLSVL.

The chain has TRBV6-1 and TRBJ1-5; 7 positions match TRBD1. The length of the CDR3 is 17 residues. V lost 3 bases and J lost 0; bases outside the gene matches: 8. CDR1 and CDR2 (germline): MNHNS, SASEGT. CDR3 sequence reads: CASSERDSPYSNQPQHF. In nucleotides, the CDR3 is TGTGCCAGCAGTGAGCGGGACAGCCCTTATAGCAATCAGCCCCAGCATTTT.

The chain carries TRBV7-9 and TRBJ2-5; TRBD2 aligns across 9 bases. This CDR3 spans 16 amino acids. The V gene end was trimmed by 5 bases and the J gene end by 2 bases; junction bases not matched to a gene: 9. Germline CDR1 is SEHNR and CDR2 is FQNEAQ (reference sequence). The CDR3 reads CASSKGRAGGQETQYF. In nucleotides, the CDR3 is TGTGCCAGCAGCAAAGGTCGGGCGGGGGGGCAAGAGACCCAGTACTTC.

This chain links TRBV2 with TRBJ1-3, with D possibly matching TRBD1 (5 bases). V lost 8 bases to trimming and J lost 0 bases, with 17 bases between them. Germline-derived CDR1 and CDR2 are SNHLY and FYNNEI. The CDR3 has 16 residues. CDR3 nucleotide sequence: TGTGCCAGCGACTTTGACAGCGGTATCTCTGGAAACACCATATATTTT. Translating it yields CASDFDSGISGNTIYF.

The rearrangement joins TRBV5-1 to TRBJ2-1; D gene uncertain. This CDR3 has 14 amino acids. With 0 bases removed from V and 8 bases from J, the gap between germline ends came to 12 bases. Germline CDR1 and CDR2: SGHRS and YFSETQ. CDR3 DNA: TGCGCCAGCAGCTTGGGGCGGAGTGGCGATGAGCAGTTCTTC. The encoded protein is CASSLGRSGDEQFF.

The CDR3 DNA reads TGTGCCAGCAGCCAAAGGGGGGCAGGAAGTAATGAAAAACTGTTTTTT. This sequence encodes CASSQRGAGSNEKLFF. The chain combines TRBV4-2 with TRBJ1-4; a possible D gene is TRBD1 (6 bases). CDR1 is LGHNA and CDR2 is YNFKEQ in the germline V gene. This CDR3 has 16 amino acids. Deletions cut 2 bases from V and 4 bases from J, with 14 bases between.

This sequence joins TRBV9 and TRBJ1-4, with D perhaps TRBD1 (5 bases). The V gene's germline CDR1 is SGDLS and CDR2 YYNGEE. The CDR3 covers 16 residues. Deletions cut 3 bases from V and 5 bases from J, with 17 bases between. The CDR3 sequence: CASSAHPGGSNEKLFF. The CDR3 nucleotides are TGTGCCAGCAGCGCCCACCCGGGGGGTTCCAATGAAAAACTGTTTTTT.

DNA for the CDR3: TGTGCCACCAGTGATTTTTCGGACAGAAAAAACATTCAGTACTTC. Residues: CATSDFSDRKNIQYF. This chain connects TRBV24-1 to TRBJ2-4, with a weak D call TRBD1 (6 bases). V gave up 1 base and J gave up 4 bases, with 10 bases separating them. Germline values: CDR1 KGHDR, CDR2 SFDVKD. The CDR3 loop spans 15 amino acids.

This sequence joins TRBV14 and TRBJ1-3, with a possible D match to TRBD1 (6 bases). Germline CDR1 and CDR2: SGHDN and FVKESK. The length of the CDR3 is 17 residues. Deletions cut 3 bases from V and 0 bases from J, with 15 bases between. Here the CDR3 reads CASSQAATGLSGNTIYF. CDR3 bases: TGTGCCAGCAGCCAGGCAGCGACAGGCCTCTCTGGAAACACCATATATTTT. Based on the CDR3 plus reference TRBV14 and TRBJ1-3, the full variable domain is EAGVTQFPSHSVIEKGQTVTLRCDPISGHDNLYWYRRVMGKEIKFLLHFVKESKQDESGMPNNRFLAERTGGTYSTLKVQPAELEDSGVYFCASSQAATGLSGNTIYFGEGSWLTVV.

The rearrangement uses TRBV5-4 and TRBJ2-7; D not resolved. Trimming took 3 bases from V and 0 from J, leaving 10 bases between them. The germline V gene encodes CDR1 SGHNT and CDR2 YYREEE (reference sequence). The CDR3 has 14 residues. CDR3 sequence reads: CASSSPASSYEQYF. The CDR3 coding sequence is TGTGCCAGCAGCTCCCCTGCGAGCTCCTACGAGCAGTACTTC.

This chain joins TRBV9 and TRBJ2-2; TRBD1 agrees at 9 bases. Germline values: CDR1 SGDLS, CDR2 YYNGEE. This CDR3 has 15 residues. Trimming at V came to 3 bases and at J to 5 bases, leaving 5 bases not matched to a gene. The CDR3 coding sequence is TGTGCCAGCAGCGGACGGACAGGGGTAACCGGGGAGCTGTTTTTT. Protein sequence: CASSGRTGVTGELFF.

CDR3 residues: CATTPEGGENQPQHF. DNA of the CDR3: TGTGCCACCACCCCTGAGGGGGGGGAAAATCAGCCCCAGCATTTT. The chain carries TRBV24-1 and TRBJ1-5, with D possibly TRBD1 on 6 matching bases. The length of the CDR3 is 15 residues. V was pared by 8 bases and J by 4 bases, with 17 bases between. Germline V lookup: CDR1 KGHDR, CDR2 SFDVKD.

The V and J genes are TRBV6-2 or TRBV6-3 and TRBJ1-1; D is uncertain. This CDR3 has 11 residues. The V end lost 2 bases, the J end lost 5 bases, and 3 bases lay between the germline ends. CDR1 MNHEY and CDR2 SVGEGT come from the germline V gene. This chain's CDR3 is CASSYVTEAFF. The CDR3 bases are TGTGCCAGCAGTTACGTTACTGAAGCTTTCTTT.

V and J are TRBV11-3 and TRBJ2-3; no clear D gene. V lost 3 bases to trimming and J lost 3 bases, with 13 bases between them. In germline, CDR1 is SGHNT, CDR2 YENEEA. The CDR3 spans 15 residues. The CDR3 is CASSFMVVRTDTQYF. The CDR3 nucleotides are TGTGCCAGCAGCTTTATGGTGGTACGTACAGATACGCAGTATTTT.

The V call is TRBV2, the J call TRBJ1-1; D is undetermined. Trimming stripped 7 bases from V and 0 bases from J, with 6 bases between. The germline V gene encodes CDR1 SNHLY and CDR2 FYNNEI. The CDR3 has 12 amino acids. Here the CDR3 reads CASTGMNTEAFF. The CDR3, as DNA: TGTGCCAGCACAGGAATGAACACTGAAGCTTTCTTT.

The chain couples TRBV7-9 to TRBJ1-2; D call uncertain. CDR1 is SEHNR, CDR2 FQNEAQ, per germline (reference sequence). V lost 5 bases and J lost 1, with 11 bases in between. CDR3 size: 14 residues. The CDR3 sequence is CASSPGPLNYGYTF. CDR3 DNA: TGTGCCAGCAGCCCCGGTCCCCTTAACTATGGCTACACCTTC. Using reference TRBV7-9 and TRBJ1-2 for the parts outside the CDR3, the full variable domain is DTGVSQNPRHKITKRGQNVTFRCDPISEHNRLYWYRQTLGQGPEFLTYFQNEAQLEKSRLLSDRFSAERPKGSFSTLEIQRTEQGDSAMYLCASSPGPLNYGYTFGSGTRLTVV.